The 24 T cell receptor beta chains below come from one sample, sequenced in a study of T cell repertoires and HLA-DP antigens. Assay used: immunoSEQ multiplex PCR; TCRdb lists only in-frame clones, some missing. Of about 110,000 clones listed, 92% were seen once; the top ten hold less than 0.35%. For these receptors, no antigen is known. The sample consisted of CD4+ T cells from PBMCs. The receptors were gathered from a woman between 18 and 29 years old in good health and CMV-seronegative.

The rearrangement uses TRBV28 and TRBJ2-1, with 9 positions matching TRBD1. Germline values: CDR1 MDHEN, CDR2 SYDVKM. V lost 6 bases, J lost 0 bases, and 3 bases stayed unmatched. The CDR3 contains 15 residues. The CDR3 DNA follows: TGTGCCAGCAGATACAGGGGGCTCTCCTACAATGAGCAGTTCTTC. This translates into CASRYRGLSYNEQFF.

Of note for this clone: The conserved closing phenylalanine or tryptophan is absent in this CDR3, likely reflecting a read error. No DNA is shown, since the ends of the CDR3 on it are uncertain; the CDR3 is the one TCRdb lists. This rearrangement joins TRBV6-6 to TRBJ2-7; the D call of TRBD2 is as the table states it, not checked on the DNA. Germline CDR1 MNHNY, CDR2 SVGAGI (reference sequence). The CDR3 has 14 amino acids, counting both end residues. CDR3 sequence reads: CASSYEDPAGERFK.

The DNA of the CDR3 is TGTGCCAGCAGCTTAGTTGTCGGACAGGGGTGGGGTCAGCCCCAGCATTTT. Encoded protein: CASSLVVGQGWGQPQHF. The chain joins TRBV7-2 to TRBJ1-5; 9 bases align to TRBD1. Unmatched junction bases numbered 10, after V lost 1 base and J lost 6 bases. This CDR3 comprises 17 residues. Germline V gene lookup returns CDR1 SGHTA and CDR2 FQGNSA.

This rearrangement joins TRBV19 to TRBJ2-2; either TRBD1 or TRBD2 may fit D (5 bases each). V lost 0 bases to trimming and J lost 4 bases, with 12 bases between them. The CDR3 covers 16 residues. Per germline, CDR1 LNHDA and CDR2 SQIVND (reference sequence). The CDR3 sequence is CASSIERGVSTGELFF. The CDR3 region has the DNA TGTGCCAGTAGTATAGAAAGAGGGGTCTCCACCGGGGAGCTGTTTTTT. Filled out from reference TRBV19 and TRBJ2-2, the complete variable domain reads DGGITQSPKYLFRKEGQNVTLSCEQNLNHDAMYWYRQDPGQGLRLIYYSQIVNDFQKGDIAEGYSVSREKKESFPLTVTSAQKNPTAFYLCASSIERGVSTGELFFGEGSRLTVL.

The chain uses TRBV5-1 and TRBJ2-1, with 14 nucleotides matching TRBD2. Trimming removed 1 base from V and 2 bases from J; junction bases left unmatched: 5. The CDR3 sequence is 18 residues long. The germline V gene encodes CDR1 SGHRS and CDR2 YFSETQ. The CDR3 DNA reads as TGCGCCAGCAGCTTGTTGACTAGCGGGAGGGCCACCTACAATGAGCAGTTCTTC. This codes for CASSLLTSGRATYNEQFF.

This sequence joins TRBV19 and TRBJ2-5, with D perhaps assigned TRBD1 or TRBD2 (6 bases each). Per germline, CDR1 LNHDA and CDR2 SQIVND (reference sequence). This CDR3 contains 13 residues. Between the trimmed V and J ends, which lost 3 bases and 5 bases, there was a span of 10 bases. The CDR3 spells CASSIGGWETQYF. The CDR3 region has the DNA TGTGCCAGTAGTATCGGGGGCTGGGAGACCCAGTACTTC.

The table lists this clone with a count of one. The chain carries TRBV2 and TRBJ2-1, with 9 bases matching TRBD1. With 7 bases clipped from V and 5 bases from J, the junction kept 12 bases outside the gene matches. Germline-derived CDR1 and CDR2 are SNHLY and FYNNEI. The length of the CDR3 is 16 residues. In DNA, the CDR3 is TGTGCCAGCACCGAGGGGGGACAGGGAAAAGACAATGAGCAGTTCTTC. Amino acid sequence: CASTEGGQGKDNEQFF.

V usage is TRBV27 and J usage is TRBJ2-1, with 11 bases lining up with TRBD2. Germline CDR1 reads MNHEY; CDR2 reads SMNVEV (reference sequence). CDR3 length equals 20 residues. V lost 5 bases, J lost 0 bases, and 15 bases stayed unmatched. The CDR3 coding sequence is TGTGCCAGCAGTCCCCGTATTAGCGGGGGGGCCATTTCCTCCTACAATGAGCAGTTCTTC. It translates to CASSPRISGGAISSYNEQFF.

The gene calls are TRBV27 and TRBJ1-5; tentative D call: TRBD1 (6 bases). Germline assignment: CDR1 MNHEY and CDR2 SMNVEV (reference sequence). The CDR3 has 15 residues. Trimming removed 6 bases from V and 6 bases from J, with 18 bases in between. The CDR3 reads CASRLIGRGGQPQHF. CDR3 nucleotide sequence: TGTGCCAGCAGGCTTATCGGTAGGGGGGGTCAGCCCCAGCATTTT.

This clone came up a few times. The chain employs TRBV10-3 and TRBJ1-2, with 8 positions matching TRBD1. J lost 0 bases, V lost 7 bases, and 4 bases had no gene match. The CDR3 sequence is 14 residues long. Per the germline V gene, CDR1 is ENHRY and CDR2 is SYGVKD. The CDR3 loop is CAITQTGANYGYTF. The CDR3 nucleotides are TGTGCCATCACCCAGACAGGGGCTAACTATGGCTACACCTTC.

J is TRBJ1-5 and V is TRBV28, with TRBD1 identical over 7 bases. Per germline, CDR1 MDHEN and CDR2 SYDVKM. CDR3 size: 12 residues. Trimming cost V 10 bases and J 5 bases; bases outside gene matches: 5. CDR3 DNA sequence: TGTGCCATCCAGGGGGACTATCAGCCCCAGCATTTT. Amino acid sequence: CAIQGDYQPQHF.

The chain employs TRBV2 and TRBJ1-2; 11 nucleotides agree with TRBD1. The trim removed 4 bases at V and 8 bases at J, leaving 9 bases unmatched. This CDR3 spans 15 amino acids. Germline assignment: CDR1 SNHLY and CDR2 FYNNEI. CDR3: CASSVSRTGGRGYTF. CDR3 bases: TGTGCCAGCAGTGTTTCGCGGACAGGGGGCCGGGGCTACACCTTC.

The gene calls are TRBV2 and TRBJ2-1; D ambiguous. V lost 5 bases, J lost 4 bases, and 15 bases lay in between. Looked up from germline, CDR1 is SNHLY and CDR2 is FYNNEI. The CDR3 has 15 amino acids. The CDR3 protein is CASSTQGQAYNEQFF. CDR3 DNA sequence: TGTGCCAGCAGTACTCAAGGGCAGGCTTACAATGAGCAGTTCTTC. Using reference TRBV2 and TRBJ2-1 for the parts outside the CDR3, the full variable domain is EPEVTQTPSHQVTQMGQEVILRCVPISNHLYFYWYRQILGQKVEFLVSFYNNEISEKSEIFDDQFSVERPDGSNFTLKIRSTKLEDSAMYFCASSTQGQAYNEQFFGPGTRLTVL.

The chain joins TRBV6-5 to TRBJ1-2, with 8 nucleotides matching TRBD1. Germline V gene lookup returns CDR1 MNHEY and CDR2 SVGAGI. J gave up 4 bases and V 0 bases, and 7 bases lay outside the gene matches. CDR3 length: 16 amino acids. The DNA for the CDR3 is TGTGCCAGCAGTTACTCGGCGGGACAGGTGGTCTATGGCTACACCTTC. The encoded protein is CASSYSAGQVVYGYTF.

The chain uses TRBV10-1 and TRBJ2-7, with 7 bases lining up with TRBD1. Germline trimming cut 5 bases from V and 0 bases from J; bases unmatched to any gene: 4. The germline V gene has CDR1 WNHNN and CDR2 SYGVQD (reference sequence). The CDR3 covers 14 residues. The CDR3: CASSTRDSSYEQYV. DNA for the CDR3: TGCGCCAGCAGTACTAGGGACAGCTCCTACGAGCAGTACGTC.

The rearrangement uses TRBV5-1 and TRBJ2-2, with D possibly TRBD2 on 6 matching bases. V gave up 4 bases and J gave up 5 bases, with 15 bases separating them. Germline CDR1 and CDR2: SGHRS and YFSETQ. The CDR3 covers 15 residues. The CDR3 region has the DNA TGCGCCAGCAGCAGGGACTCCTCTGAAACCGGGGAGCTGTTTTTT. Translated, it gives CASSRDSSETGELFF.

The gene calls are TRBV4-1 and TRBJ2-7; 7 positions match TRBD1. CDR1 and CDR2 (germline): MGHRA, YSYEKL. There are 15 residues in the CDR3. J lost 1 base, V lost 1 base, and 4 bases had no gene match. CDR3 loop: CASSQGQGPSYEQYF. As DNA, the CDR3 is TGCGCCAGCAGCCAAGGACAGGGACCTTCCTACGAGCAGTACTTC.

The chain uses TRBV7-2 and TRBJ2-7, with D possibly matching TRBD1 (5 bases). V lost 1 base and J lost 3, with 10 bases in between. The CDR3 has 14 amino acids. The germline V gene has CDR1 SGHTA and CDR2 FQGNSA. The CDR3 DNA reads as TGTGCCAGCAGCTTAGGGCAGGGCCTCTACGAGCAGTACTTC. Amino acid sequence: CASSLGQGLYEQYF. The complete variable domain, with remaining parts taken from reference TRBV7-2 and TRBJ2-7, reads GAGVSQSPSNKVTEKGKDVELRCDPISGHTALYWYRQSLGQGLEFLIYFQGNSAPDKSGLPSDRFSAERTGGSVSTLTIQRTQQEDSAVYLCASSLGQGLYEQYFGPGTRLTVT.

In its sample, this clone was seen a few times. The chain uses TRBV2 and TRBJ2-2; D perhaps matches TRBD2 (5 bases). Trimming cost V 7 bases and J 9 bases, with 15 bases left between them. Germline lookup yields CDR1 SNHLY and CDR2 FYNNEI. This CDR3 is 13 amino acids long. The CDR3 DNA reads as TGTGCCAGCACCCGGGATATAGTCAGGGAGCTGTTTTTT. Protein product: CASTRDIVRELFF.

The gene calls are TRBV10-3 and TRBJ2-5; D possibly corresponds to TRBD2 (5 bases). CDR1 is ENHRY and CDR2 is SYGVKD in the germline V gene. Between the trimmed V and J ends, which lost 7 bases and 3 bases, there was a span of 12 bases. The CDR3 is 13 residues long. The CDR3 reads CAIMGGGEETQYF. The CDR3, as DNA: TGTGCCATCATGGGCGGAGGTGAAGAGACCCAGTACTTC.

The chain joins TRBV2 to TRBJ1-5; no reliable D call. The CDR3 runs to 14 residues. Germline V gene lookup returns CDR1 SNHLY and CDR2 FYNNEI. V was trimmed by 6 bases and J by 0 bases, leaving 9 bases between them. The CDR3 nucleotides are TGTGCCAGCAGCCGACCCGTTAGCAATCAGCCCCAGCATTTT. This encodes CASSRPVSNQPQHF.

The V and J genes are TRBV19 and TRBJ2-2; 11 bases match TRBD2. The germline V gene has CDR1 LNHDA and CDR2 SQIVND (reference sequence). The V gene end was trimmed by 4 bases and the J gene end by 4 bases; junction bases not matched to a gene: 5. CDR3 size: 16 residues. The CDR3 sequence is CASSSRLAGGTGELFF. The CDR3 DNA follows: TGTGCCAGTAGTAGTCGGCTAGCGGGGGGCACCGGGGAGCTGTTTTTT.

The rearrangement joins TRBV14 to TRBJ1-3; D gene uncertain. This CDR3 is 16 amino acids long. Germline V gives CDR1 SGHDN, CDR2 FVKESK. Trimming left V 1 base short and J 0 bases short, with 10 bases between. The CDR3 loop is CASSQATPSSGNTIYF. The CDR3 coding sequence is TGTGCCAGCAGCCAAGCGACCCCCTCCTCTGGAAACACCATATATTTT.

This rearrangement joins TRBV19 to TRBJ2-3, with D possibly matching TRBD1 (6 bases). CDR3 length equals 16 residues. V shed 7 bases and J shed 2 bases, with 19 bases lying between them. The germline V gene encodes CDR1 LNHDA and CDR2 SQIVND (reference sequence). As DNA, the CDR3 is TGTGCCAGTACCCGATGGGGGCAGTCTGCCACAGATACGCAGTATTTT. This sequence encodes CASTRWGQSATDTQYF.